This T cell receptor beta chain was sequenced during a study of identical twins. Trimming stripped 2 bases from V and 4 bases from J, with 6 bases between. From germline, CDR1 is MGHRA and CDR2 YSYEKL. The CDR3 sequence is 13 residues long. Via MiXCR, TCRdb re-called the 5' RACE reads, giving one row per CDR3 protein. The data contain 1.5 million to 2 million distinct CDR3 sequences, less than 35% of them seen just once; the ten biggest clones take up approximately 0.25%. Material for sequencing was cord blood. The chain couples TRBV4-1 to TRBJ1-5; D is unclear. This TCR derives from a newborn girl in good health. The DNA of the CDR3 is TGCGCCAGCAGCCAATCGGTGAATCAGCCCCAGCATTTT. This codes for CASSQSVNQPQHF.